This passage covers 2 T cell receptor beta chains from one sample sequenced in a study of shared clonotypes between healthy human individuals. Assay used: immunoSEQ multiplex PCR; TCRdb lists only in-frame clones, some missing. The sample includes about a million clones, roughly 77% of them seen just once. The specimen sequenced was memory CD4+ T cells from PBMCs. Sample subset: CD45RA-negative fraction. The receptors were gathered from a man between 18 and 29 years old in good health. Some clones in this sample may be carry-over from other donors' samples.

This clone has only a few counts. V is TRBV15 and J is TRBJ1-5, with D perhaps TRBD1 (5 bases). The CDR3 is made up of 16 amino acids. V lost 1 base, J lost 3 bases, and 13 bases lay in between. From germline, CDR1 is LNHNV and CDR2 YYDKDF (reference sequence). CDR3 sequence reads: CATSRAGTPLNQPQHF. The CDR3 DNA sequence: TGTGCCACCAGCAGAGCCGGGACCCCCCTCAATCAGCCCCAGCATTTT.

The chain's CDR3 is CASRGQGVNTEAFF. The CDR3, as DNA: TGTGCCAGCAGGGGGCAGGGGGTGAACACTGAAGCTTTCTTT. This chain uses TRBV7-9 with TRBJ1-1; 7 bases are a match to TRBD1. Germline V gene data show CDR1 as SEHNR and CDR2 as FQNEAQ (reference sequence). This CDR3 contains 14 residues. The V segment lost 6 bases and the J segment 0 bases; nucleotides outside the gene matches: 4.